The source of this TCR beta chain is a study of shared T cell receptors in the human thymus. CDR1 and CDR2 (germline): SGHTA, FQGNSA. The CDR3 sequence is 18 residues long. Trimming cost V 6 bases and J 0 bases; bases outside gene matches: 10. Here immunoSEQ multiplex PCR was the method, and the copy in TCRdb shows in-frame clones only, minus some. The profile shows some 400,000 clones, around 95% of them singletons. The chain recombines TRBV7-2 with TRBJ2-3, with 12 bases fitting TRBD2. This TCR was recovered from a human donor. Sequencing was done on a sample of thymocytes. The CDR3 sequence is CASRLGLAGRISTDTQYF. CDR3 bases: TGTGCCAGCAGACTCGGACTAGCGGGACGAATTAGCACAGATACGCAGTATTTT.